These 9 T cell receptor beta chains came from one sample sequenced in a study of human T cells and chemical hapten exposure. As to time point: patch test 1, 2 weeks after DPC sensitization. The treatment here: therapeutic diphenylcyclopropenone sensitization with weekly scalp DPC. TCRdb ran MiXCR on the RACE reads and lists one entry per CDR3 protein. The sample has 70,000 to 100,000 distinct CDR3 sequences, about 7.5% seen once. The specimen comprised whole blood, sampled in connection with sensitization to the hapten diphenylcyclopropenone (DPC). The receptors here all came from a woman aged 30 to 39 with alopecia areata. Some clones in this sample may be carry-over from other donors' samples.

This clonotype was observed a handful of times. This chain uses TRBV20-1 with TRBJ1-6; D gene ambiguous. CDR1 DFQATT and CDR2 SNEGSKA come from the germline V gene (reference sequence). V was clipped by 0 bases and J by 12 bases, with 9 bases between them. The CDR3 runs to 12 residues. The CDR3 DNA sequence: TGCAGTGCTAGAGATTTATCAGGACCCCTCCACTTT. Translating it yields CSARDLSGPLHF.

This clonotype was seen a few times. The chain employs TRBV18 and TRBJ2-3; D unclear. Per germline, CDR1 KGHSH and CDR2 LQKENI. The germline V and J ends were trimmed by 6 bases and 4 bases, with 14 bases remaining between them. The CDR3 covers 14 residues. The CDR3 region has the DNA TGTGCCAGCTCCCTCAGCCTAGTTGCAGATACGCAGTATTTT. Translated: CASSLSLVADTQYF.

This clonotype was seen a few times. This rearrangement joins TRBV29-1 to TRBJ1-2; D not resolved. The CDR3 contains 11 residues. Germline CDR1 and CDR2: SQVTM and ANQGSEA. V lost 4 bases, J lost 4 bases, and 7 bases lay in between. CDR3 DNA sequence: TGCAGCGTTGGCAGTTTCTATGGCTACACCTTC. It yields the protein CSVGSFYGYTF.

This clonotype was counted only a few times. CDR3 in DNA: TGTGCCAGCAGCTTGGACACACTCACCACAGATACGCAGTATTTT. Protein: CASSLDTLTTDTQYF. The gene calls are TRBV5-5 and TRBJ2-3; no clear D gene. In germline, CDR1 is SGHKS, CDR2 YYEKEE (reference sequence). This CDR3 region has 15 residues. The ends were cut back, 0 bases at V and 2 bases at J, with 10 bases in the middle.

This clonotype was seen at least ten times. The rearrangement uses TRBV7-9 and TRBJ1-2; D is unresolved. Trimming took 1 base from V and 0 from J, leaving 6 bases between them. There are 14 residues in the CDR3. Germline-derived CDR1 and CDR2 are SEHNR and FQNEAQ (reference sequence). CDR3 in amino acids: CASSLGQANYGYTF. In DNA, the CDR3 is TGTGCCAGCAGCTTAGGACAAGCTAACTATGGCTACACCTTC.

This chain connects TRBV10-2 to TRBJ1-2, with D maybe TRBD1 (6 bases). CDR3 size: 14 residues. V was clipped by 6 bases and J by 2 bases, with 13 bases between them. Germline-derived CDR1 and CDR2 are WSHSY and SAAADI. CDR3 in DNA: TGCGCCAGCAGCGATCAGGGGCCAAACTATGGCTACACCTTC. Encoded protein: CASSDQGPNYGYTF.

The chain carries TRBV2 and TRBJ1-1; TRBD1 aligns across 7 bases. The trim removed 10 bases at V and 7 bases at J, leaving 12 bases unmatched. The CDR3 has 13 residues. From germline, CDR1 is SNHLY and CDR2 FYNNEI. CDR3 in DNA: TGTGCCACTCAGACTGACAGGGACTTTGAAGCTTTCTTT. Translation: CATQTDRDFEAFF.

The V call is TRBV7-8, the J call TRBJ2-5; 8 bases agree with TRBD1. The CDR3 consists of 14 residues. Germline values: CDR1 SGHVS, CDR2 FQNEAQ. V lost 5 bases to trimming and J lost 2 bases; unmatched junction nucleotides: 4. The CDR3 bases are TGTGCCAGCAGCCCCGACAGGGGTCAAGAGACCCAGTACTTC. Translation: CASSPDRGQETQYF.

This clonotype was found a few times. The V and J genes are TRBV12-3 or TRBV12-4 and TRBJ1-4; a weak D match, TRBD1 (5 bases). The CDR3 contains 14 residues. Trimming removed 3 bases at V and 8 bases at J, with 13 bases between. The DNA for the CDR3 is TGTGCCAGCAGTTTCCGCAGGGAGGGCGAAAAACTGTTTTTT. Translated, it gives CASSFRREGEKLFF.